This T cell receptor beta chain was obtained from a study of T-cell reconstitution after alpha-beta-depleted transplantation in children (dated by TCRdb to the mid-2010s). With regard to the full study: The study quantitatively tracked T-cell immune reconstitution after TCRalphabeta/CD19-depleted allogeneic hematopoietic cell transplantation in children using TCR repertoire profiling.

This specimen's treatment or condition label, interpreted: allogeneic hematopoietic cell transplantation with graft depleted of TCRalphabeta T cells and CD19 B cells. TCRalphabeta/CD19-depleted allogeneic hematopoietic cell grafts were given to the transplant recipients, all of whom were children. A word on this clonotype: The antigen this receptor binds is unknown. Base qualities are missing; no much larger clone stands one base away.

The paper as a whole reports these results and caveats: In some patients, the high TCRbeta diversity seen at day 60 was put down to recipient T cells and intrathymic progenitors that had survived conditioning. Hyperexpanded clone frequencies declined over subsequent months; after one year, T-cell counts and TCRbeta diversity were mostly attributed to newly produced T cells. The apparently early recovery of alphabetaT-cell counts about two months after transplant reportedly depended on only several hundred rapidly expanded clones that came from non-depleted graft cells.

Library creation used PCR. The sequencer was an Illumina HiSeq 2500. TCR library preparation used molecular barcoding, with unique molecular identifiers applied to normalize quantification of the TCRbeta repertoire. TCRdb took the public reads, trimmed them with fastp at Q25, ran MiXCR for clone calling and kept in-frame beta chains. Every CDR3 protein is listed once, alongside the most common genes and DNA of its rows. Across this sample there are fewer than 150,000 distinct CDR3 sequences, with 9.5% to 10% seen only once. The top ten constitute 24% of the sample. Sequencing was performed on PBMCs, mostly from graft donor cells, taken 180 days after TCRalphabeta/CD19-depleted stem cell transplant. This receptor was taken from a girl in the first two years of life who had a stem cell transplant for combined immunodeficiency, so the T cells may come from the graft donor.

The CDR3 is CAISLTGDDGYTF. The DNA sequence is TGTGCCATCAGTTTAACAGGGGACGATGGCTACACCTTC. In this chain, TRBV10-3 is recombined with TRBJ1-2, with 7 bases matching TRBD1. From the cysteine up to the phenylalanine, the CDR3 has a length of 13 residues. The retained sequence is limited to the CDR3, 39 bases, with the frame set at the first base. Trimming takes 5 bases off V and 6 bases off J; junction bases not matched to a gene: 6. Per the germline V gene, ENHRY is the CDR1 and SYGVKD is the CDR2.